The clone carrying this T cell receptor beta chain was seen more than once but under ten times. No antigen is known for it. Both 60 Vbeta primers and 13 Jbeta primers went into the PCR. Clones were read by immunoSEQ multiplex PCR, and TCRdb kept only the in-frame ones, dropping some. The table has approximately 220,000 clones, around 79% seen once. The data stem from a study of cytomegalovirus exposure and HLA in healthy donors. Findings and limits, study-wide: Reports described diagnosis of cytomegalovirus status by the classifier as highly specific and sensitive. Likely technical artifact: a cluster of highly shared sequence variants. Analysis performed later showed TCR beta chains linked to HLA being more clonally expanded than equally common others.

CDR3 length: 16 residues. The germline V gene encodes CDR1 LGHNA and CDR2 YSLEER. Trimming left V 1 base short and J 0 bases short, with 10 bases between. The chain uses TRBV4-3 and TRBJ2-1, with D uncertain. This receptor was identified in a male donor in good health and CMV-seronegative. The sequenced material came from PBMCs. The CDR3 DNA follows: TGCGCCAGCAGCCAAGGGAGACGGGTCTCCTACAATGAGCAGTTCTTC. This sequence encodes CASSQGRRVSYNEQFF.